Sequencing of this TCR beta chain was carried out in a study of blood T cell repertoires in COVID-19. As for the study in general: Sample material is recorded as cDNA or gDNA derived from T cells, B-cell-depleted T cells, or PBMCs.

Trimming at V came to 2 bases and at J to 5 bases, leaving 8 bases not matched to a gene. The CDR3 loop spans 16 amino acids. CDR1 is MNHEY, CDR2 SVGAGI, per germline. Categorization into cohorts depended on clinical history that participants reported. Donors in Cohort 3 who had recovered were those with two negative PCRs, healthcare professional clearance, or resolution of their symptoms. The assay was immunoSEQ multiplex PCR, and TCRdb's table has in-frame clones only and misses some. This repertoire shows 170,000 or so clones, about 88% found once; its top ten account for around 9.5%. This TCR was recovered from a woman younger than 30 who had recovered from COVID-19. The chain couples TRBV6-5 to TRBJ2-5; TRBD1 aligns across 10 bases. What was sequenced was PBMCs or T cells enriched from blood (not recorded which). This CDR3 is CASSYGDRGPGETQYF. In nucleotides, the CDR3 is TGTGCCAGCAGTTACGGCGACAGGGGGCCCGGGGAGACCCAGTACTTC.